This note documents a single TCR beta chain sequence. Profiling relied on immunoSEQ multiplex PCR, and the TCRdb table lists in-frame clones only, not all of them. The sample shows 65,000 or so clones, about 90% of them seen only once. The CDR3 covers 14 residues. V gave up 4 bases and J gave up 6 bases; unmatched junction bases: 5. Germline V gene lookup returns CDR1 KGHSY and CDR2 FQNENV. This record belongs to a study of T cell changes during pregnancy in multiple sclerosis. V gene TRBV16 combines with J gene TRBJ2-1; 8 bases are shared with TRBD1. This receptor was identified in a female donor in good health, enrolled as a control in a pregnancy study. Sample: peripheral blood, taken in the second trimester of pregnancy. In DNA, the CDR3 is TGTGCCAGCAGCCTAGGACAGGGTGGCAATGAGCAGTTCTTC. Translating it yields CASSLGQGGNEQFF.